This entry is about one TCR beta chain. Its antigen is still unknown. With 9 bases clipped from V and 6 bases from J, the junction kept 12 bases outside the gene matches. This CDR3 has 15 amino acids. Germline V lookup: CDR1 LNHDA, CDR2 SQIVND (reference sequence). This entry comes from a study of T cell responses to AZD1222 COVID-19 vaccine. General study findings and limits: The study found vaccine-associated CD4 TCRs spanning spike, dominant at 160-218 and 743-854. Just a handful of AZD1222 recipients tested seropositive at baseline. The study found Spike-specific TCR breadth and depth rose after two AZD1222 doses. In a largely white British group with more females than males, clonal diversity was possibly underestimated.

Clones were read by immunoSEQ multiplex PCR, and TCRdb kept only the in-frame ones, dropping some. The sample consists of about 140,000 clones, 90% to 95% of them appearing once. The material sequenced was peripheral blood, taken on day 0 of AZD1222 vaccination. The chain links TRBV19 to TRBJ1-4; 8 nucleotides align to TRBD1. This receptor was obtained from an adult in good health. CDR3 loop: CASQSPTGEDEKLFF. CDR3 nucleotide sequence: TGTGCCAGCCAGTCCCCGACAGGGGAGGATGAAAAACTGTTTTTT.